The 4 T cell receptor beta chains in this list originate from one sample, sequenced in a study of shared clonotypes between healthy human individuals. CD45RO-negative, CCR7-selected cells formed the naive CD8 fraction, which excluded terminally differentiated effector memory CD45RA+ cells. Sequencing used immunoSEQ multiplex PCR; TCRdb keeps in-frame clones, though not all of them. The table has over 2 million clones, about 95% seen once. The material sequenced was naive CD8+ T cells sorted from blood. These receptors all come from a man aged 18 to 30 in good health.

The V gene is TRBV6-5, the J gene TRBJ2-7; no firm D call. The V end was cut by 8 bases, the J end by 6 bases, with 8 bases between. The germline gives CDR1 MNHEY, CDR2 SVGAGI. CDR3 length equals 10 residues. CDR3 region: CASGDFEQYF. Here the CDR3 DNA reads TGTGCCAGCGGGGATTTCGAGCAGTACTTC.

V usage is TRBV7-9 and J usage is TRBJ2-1, with D possibly called TRBD1 or TRBD2 (7 bases each). This CDR3 has 14 residues. Deletions cut 4 bases from V and 8 bases from J, with 15 bases between. The germline V gene encodes CDR1 SEHNR and CDR2 FQNEAQ (reference sequence). The CDR3 is CASSSGRGLYEQFF. The CDR3 DNA reads TGTGCCAGCAGCTCGGGGAGGGGGCTGTATGAGCAGTTCTTC. Filled out from reference TRBV7-9 and TRBJ2-1, the complete variable domain reads DTGVSQNPRHKITKRGQNVTFRCDPISEHNRLYWYRQTLGQGPEFLTYFQNEAQLEKSRLLSDRFSAERPKGSFSTLEIQRTEQGDSAMYLCASSSGRGLYEQFFGPGTRLTVL.

A few counts support this clone. The chain couples TRBV4-1 to TRBJ2-5, with TRBD1 identical over 8 bases. The J call could be wrong; TRBJ2-7 is a better fit for the DNA end. Germline lookup yields CDR1 MGHRA and CDR2 YSYEKL. The CDR3 is 15 amino acids. CDR3 sequence (DNA): TGCGCCAGCAGCTTCGGACAGGGAGAAGGGTACGAGCAGTACTTC. Protein sequence: CASSFGQGEGYEQYF.

Note on this clone: This specimen includes other DNA sequences encoding the same CDR3. CDR3 DNA sequence: TGTGCCAGCAGTTACTCGCCCGTGAACACTGAAGCTTTCTTT. Translated: CASSYSPVNTEAFF. The chain carries TRBV6-5 and TRBJ1-1; D is ambiguous. Trimming took 0 bases from V and 0 from J, leaving 5 bases between them. Germline lookup yields CDR1 MNHEY and CDR2 SVGAGI. This CDR3 is built from 14 residues.